The clone carrying this T cell receptor (beta chain) was recorded at least ten times. The antigen remains unidentified. This sample was included in a study of regulatory T cells in long-lasting Graves disease. Study background: Persistence in Graves' disease denoted antithyroid drug use beyond 5 years alongside positive TSH receptor antibodies.

Construction of the TCR beta libraries employed iRepertoire HTBI primers in conjunction with Arm-PCR of CDR3 regions. As handled by the study authors: The samples included approximately 60 TRBV and 14 TRBJ segments. In TCRdb, the multiplex PCR reads were re-called with MiXCR into one record per CDR3 protein. In this record, the V and J calls reflect TCRdb's handling and not the investigators' own analysis. The table includes a few hundred thousand distinct CDR3 sequences, around a fifth detected once. In germline, CDR1 is MDHEN, CDR2 SYDVKM. The V and J ends lost 9 bases and 2 bases respectively, with 13 bases between them. There are 13 residues in the CDR3. Described time point: persistent/refractory GD, antithyroid drugs over 5 years with positive TRAb. From PBMCs, RNA was extracted and then used to make the TCR library. Regarding the study as a whole: The study found TRBV28, TRBJ1-2 and TRBJ2-5 favored in persistent disease. TCR diversity was lower in persistent than newly diagnosed Graves' disease.

The chain couples TRBV28 to TRBJ2-5; D possibly corresponds to TRBD1 (6 bases). The clonotype was recovered from a female donor with Graves disease. The source was peripheral blood mononuclear cells (PBMCs), collected when the disease was refractory, from a patient treated with antithyroid drugs. CDR3 nucleotides: TGTGCCAGTACACAGGGTGGTCAAGAGACCCAGTACTTC. Protein sequence: CASTQGGQETQYF.